What follows are 13 T cell receptor beta chains derived from one specimen sequenced in a study of PD-1 blockade in mismatch repair-deficient tumors. The repertoire was sequenced with immunoSEQ multiplex PCR; TCRdb's copy has only in-frame clones and lacks some. The sample carries tens of thousands of clones, 75% to 85% recorded once. The sequenced sample was peripheral blood, obtained 4 weeks after starting pembrolizumab. These TCRs come from an adult with mismatch repair-deficient cancer.

The rearrangement uses TRBV11-3 and TRBJ1-2, with TRBD1 identical over 8 bases. The CDR3 has 14 amino acids. Germline V CDR1 and CDR2: SGHNT, YENEEA. Trimming cost V 2 bases and J 4 bases; bases outside gene matches: 3. The CDR3 spells CASSLQGAGYGYTF. DNA of the CDR3: TGTGCCAGCAGCTTACAGGGGGCAGGCTATGGCTACACCTTC.

Remarks on this clone: A far larger clone is just one base off, so this is likely a read error. The chain carries TRBV5-1 and TRBJ1-1; D is unresolved. The CDR3 has 16 amino acids. Trimming removed 0 bases at V and 1 base at J, with 13 bases between. Germline V gene sequence: CDR1 SGHRS, CDR2 YFSETQ. The DNA for the CDR3 is TGCGCCAGCAGCTTGGAAGGGCGGGGATCGAACACTGAAGCTTTCTTT. Its protein product is CASSLEGRGSNTEAFF.

This chain connects TRBV5-1 to TRBJ2-1; 16 positions match TRBD2. The length of the CDR3 is 20 residues. J lost 0 bases, V lost 4 bases, and 10 bases had no gene match. CDR1 is SGHRS and CDR2 is YFSETQ in the germline V gene. DNA of the CDR3: TGCGCCAGCAGCCAAACCCCGGGACTAGCGGGAGGGTTCTCCTACAATGAGCAGTTCTTC. This translates into CASSQTPGLAGGFSYNEQFF. Based on the CDR3 plus reference TRBV5-1 and TRBJ2-1, the full variable domain is KAGVTQTPRYLIKTRGQQVTLSCSPISGHRSVSWYQQTPGQGLQFLFEYFSETQRNKGNFPGRFSGRQFSNSRSEMNVSTLELGDSALYLCASSQTPGLAGGFSYNEQFFGPGTRLTVL.

CDR3: CASSFVVGDRANTEAFF. Here the CDR3 DNA reads TGTGCCAGCAGTTTCGTGGTCGGGGACAGGGCCAACACTGAAGCTTTCTTT. This sequence joins TRBV27 and TRBJ1-1, with 9 bases that match TRBD1. Germline V CDR1 and CDR2: MNHEY, SMNVEV (reference sequence). V lost 3 bases, J lost 2 bases, and 10 bases stayed unmatched. The length of the CDR3 is 17 residues.

The chain combines TRBV11-1 with TRBJ2-7, with 14 bases fitting TRBD2. Looked up from germline, CDR1 is SGHAT and CDR2 is FQDESV (reference sequence). The trim removed 2 bases at V and 3 bases at J, leaving 3 bases unmatched. This CDR3 has 16 amino acids. In DNA form, the CDR3 reads TGTGCCAGCAGCTTATATGGGACTAGCGGGAGCTACGAGCAGTACTTC. It yields the protein CASSLYGTSGSYEQYF.

CDR3 bases: TGTGCCAGCAGCTTAGACCTAGCGAGCACAGATACGCAGTATTTT. Translating it yields CASSLDLASTDTQYF. The rearrangement uses TRBV7-9 and TRBJ2-3; D perhaps matches TRBD2 (6 bases). CDR1 is SEHNR, CDR2 FQNEAQ, per germline (reference sequence). Trimming stripped 1 base from V and 0 bases from J, with 8 bases between. This CDR3 region has 15 residues.

The chain carries TRBV15 and TRBJ2-3; TRBD2 matches at 10 bases. Germline V lookup: CDR1 LNHNV, CDR2 YYDKDF (reference sequence). With 1 base clipped from V and 1 base from J, the junction kept 8 bases outside the gene matches. This CDR3 comprises 18 residues. DNA of the CDR3: TGTGCCACCAGCAGAGGCGGGACTAGCGTGCGTGGCACAGATACGCAGTATTTT. This gives the protein CATSRGGTSVRGTDTQYF.

This chain connects TRBV7-6 to TRBJ2-5; no clear D gene. Germline CDR1 reads SGHVS; CDR2 reads FNYEAQ. V shed 0 bases and J shed 4 bases, with 6 bases lying between them. The CDR3 length is 13 residues. The CDR3 reads CASSLARRETQYF. DNA of the CDR3: TGTGCCAGCAGCTTAGCGAGGCGAGAGACCCAGTACTTC.

This clone was detected ten times or more. The rearrangement uses TRBV5-4 and TRBJ2-1, with 11 bases fitting TRBD2. The germline V gene has CDR1 SGHNT and CDR2 YYREEE (reference sequence). This CDR3 is 16 amino acids long. The ends lost 3 bases at V and 7 bases at J; junction bases unmatched: 9. In nucleotides, the CDR3 is TGTGCCAGCAGCTGGGGGGAACTAGCGGGAGTTAATGAGCAGTTCTTC. Translating gives CASSWGELAGVNEQFF.

This clone was picked up a small number of times. The chain combines TRBV18 with TRBJ2-7; TRBD1 aligns across 8 bases. Germline lookup yields CDR1 KGHSH and CDR2 LQKENI. This CDR3 comprises 15 residues. With 5 bases clipped from V and 3 bases from J, the junction kept 9 bases outside the gene matches. CDR3 nucleotide sequence: TGTGCCAGCTCAGCGACCGCTGGACAGGGCTACGAGCAGTACTTC. Its protein product is CASSATAGQGYEQYF.

CDR3 in DNA: TGTGCCATCAGTGAGTCGAGTGGGATTGCTGAAGCTTTCTTT. Its protein is CAISESSGIAEAFF. The gene calls are TRBV10-3 and TRBJ1-1; no reliable D call. CDR1 and CDR2 (germline): ENHRY, SYGVKD. The CDR3 runs to 14 residues. Trimming left V 0 bases short and J 6 bases short, with 11 bases between.

This sequence joins TRBV20-1 and TRBJ2-7, with a tentative D call TRBD2 (5 bases). The germline V gene has CDR1 DFQATT and CDR2 SNEGSKA (reference sequence). V was pared by 6 bases and J by 3 bases, with 9 bases between. The CDR3 is 11 residues long. The CDR3 loop reads CSARTRYEQYF. CDR3 sequence (DNA): TGCAGTGCCAGGACTCGCTACGAGCAGTACTTC.

The chain is built from TRBV6-5 and TRBJ1-3; a possible D gene is TRBD1 (5 bases). Trimming cost V 2 bases and J 5 bases, with 13 bases left between them. The germline gives CDR1 MNHEY, CDR2 SVGAGI. The CDR3 runs to 15 residues. The CDR3 DNA is TGTGCCAGCAGTTACGATCAGGGAATAAGAAACACCATATATTTT. As protein: CASSYDQGIRNTIYF.